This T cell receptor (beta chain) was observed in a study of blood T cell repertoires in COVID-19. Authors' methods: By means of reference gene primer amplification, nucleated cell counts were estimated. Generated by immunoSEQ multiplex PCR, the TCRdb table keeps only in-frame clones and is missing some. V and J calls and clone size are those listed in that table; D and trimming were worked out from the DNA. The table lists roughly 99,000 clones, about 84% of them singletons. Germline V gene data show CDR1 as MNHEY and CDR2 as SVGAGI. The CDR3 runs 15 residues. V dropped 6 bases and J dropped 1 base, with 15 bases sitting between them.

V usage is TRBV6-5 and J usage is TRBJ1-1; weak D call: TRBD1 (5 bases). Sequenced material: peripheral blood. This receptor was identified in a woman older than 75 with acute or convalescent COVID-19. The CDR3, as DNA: TGTGCCAGCAGCGCAGGGTTCGAACGGAACACTGAAGCTTTCTTT. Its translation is CASSAGFERNTEAFF.